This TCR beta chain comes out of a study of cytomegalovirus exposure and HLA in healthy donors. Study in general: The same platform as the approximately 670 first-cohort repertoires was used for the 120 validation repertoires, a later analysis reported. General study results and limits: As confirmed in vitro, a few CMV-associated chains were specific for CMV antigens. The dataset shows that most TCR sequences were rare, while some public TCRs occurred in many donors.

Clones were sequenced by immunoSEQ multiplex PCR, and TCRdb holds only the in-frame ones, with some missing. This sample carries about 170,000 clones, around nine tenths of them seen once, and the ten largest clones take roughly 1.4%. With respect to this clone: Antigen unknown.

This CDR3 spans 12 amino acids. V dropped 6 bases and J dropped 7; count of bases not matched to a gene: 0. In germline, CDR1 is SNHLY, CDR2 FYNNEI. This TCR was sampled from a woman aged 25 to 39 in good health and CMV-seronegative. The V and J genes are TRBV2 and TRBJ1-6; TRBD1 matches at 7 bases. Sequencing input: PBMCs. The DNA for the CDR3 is TGTGCCAGCAGACAGGGGAATTCACCCCTCCACTTT. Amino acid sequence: CASRQGNSPLHF.